This T cell receptor (beta chain) was captured in a study of T cells in Graves' hyperthyroidism and ophthalmopathy. Study as a whole: Blood was drawn when the patient was first diagnosed and still untreated.

This clonotype has just a few counts. Germline-derived CDR1 and CDR2 are KGHSH and LQKENI. The CDR3 is made up of 18 amino acids. Trimming cost V 3 bases and J 2 bases; bases outside gene matches: 8. Amplification yielded TCR beta CDR3 regions, with RNA transcripts as the source. With the HTBI primer set, the TCR CDR3 went through a first round of RT-PCR. TCRdb re-derived calls from the multiplex PCR reads in MiXCR, one entry per CDR3 protein. Of more than 450,000 distinct CDR3 sequences in the sample, just under 20% were seen once. V gene TRBV18 combines with J gene TRBJ2-3, with 13 bases lining up with TRBD2. Sequences were obtained from blood. The TCR comes from a man aged 35 to 55 with Graves' ophthalmopathy. CDR3 bases: TGTGCCAGCTCACCCCTCGGACTAGCGGGAGAACTCACAGATACGCAGTATTTT. Translating gives CASSPLGLAGELTDTQYF.